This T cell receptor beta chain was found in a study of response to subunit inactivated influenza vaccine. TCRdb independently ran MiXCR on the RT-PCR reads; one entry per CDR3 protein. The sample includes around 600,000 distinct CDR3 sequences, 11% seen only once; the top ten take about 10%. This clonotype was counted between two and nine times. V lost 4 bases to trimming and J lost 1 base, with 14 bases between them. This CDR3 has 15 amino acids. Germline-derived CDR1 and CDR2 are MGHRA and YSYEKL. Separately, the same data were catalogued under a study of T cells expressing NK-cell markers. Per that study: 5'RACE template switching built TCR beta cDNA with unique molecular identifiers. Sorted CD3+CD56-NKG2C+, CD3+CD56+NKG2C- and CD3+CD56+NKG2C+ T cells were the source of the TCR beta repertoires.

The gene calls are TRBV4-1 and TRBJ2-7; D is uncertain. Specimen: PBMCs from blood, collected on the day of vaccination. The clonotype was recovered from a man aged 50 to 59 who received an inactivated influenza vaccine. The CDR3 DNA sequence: TGCGCCAGCAGCCCGACCAGGACGTTTTCCTACGAGCAGTACTTC. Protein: CASSPTRTFSYEQYF.